This T cell receptor (beta chain) was sequenced during a study of cytomegalovirus exposure and HLA in healthy donors. Study-wide background: The 120 or so validation repertoires used a platform that matched the one used for the approximately 670 first-cohort repertoires, as a later analysis reported. Overall study results and limits: Across donors, most TCRs were seen rarely, yet some public ones were widespread. The authors enumerated around 150 TCR beta chains as linked to cytomegalovirus.

The CDR3 has 18 amino acids. The ends were cut back, 3 bases at V and 1 base at J, with 17 bases in the middle. Germline V CDR1 and CDR2: SGHRS, YFSETQ. Here immunoSEQ multiplex PCR was the method, and the copy in TCRdb shows in-frame clones only, minus some. The sample yields hundreds of thousands of clones, around 86% seen once. The donors were members of the validation cohort, which comprised 120 subjects and was separate from the first cohort of 670 or so subjects. A note on this clone: As yet, its antigen is unknown.

The sample comprised PBMCs. The chain recombines TRBV5-1 with TRBJ2-6; weak D call: TRBD1 (6 bases). The clonotype originates from a woman between 18 and 29 years old in good health and CMV-seropositive. The CDR3 DNA follows: TGCGCCAGCAGCTGGACAGTGGGCGCGAATTCTGGGGCCAACGTCCTGACTTTC. Residues: CASSWTVGANSGANVLTF.